The 4 T cell receptor beta chains presented below share a single source sample, sequenced in a study of blood T cell repertoires in COVID-19. The assay was immunoSEQ multiplex PCR, and TCRdb's table has in-frame clones only and misses some. The table lists roughly 120,000 clones, 81% of them singletons. Sequencing was carried out using peripheral blood. Every receptor here comes from a man aged 50 to 59 with acute or convalescent COVID-19.

The count of this clone is one. CDR3 protein: CASSGRLAGDVDTQYF. In DNA form, the CDR3 reads TGTGCCAGCAGTGGCCGACTAGCGGGGGACGTGGATACGCAGTATTTT. This chain uses TRBV6-1 with TRBJ2-3; 12 bases align to TRBD2. J was trimmed by 6 bases and V by 4 bases; bases with no gene match: 8. Germline lookup yields CDR1 MNHNS and CDR2 SASEGT. The CDR3 loop spans 16 amino acids.

The chain has TRBV5-5 and TRBJ1-1; 9 nucleotides agree with TRBD1. The CDR3 length is 14 residues. The germline CDR1 and CDR2 sequences are SGHKS and YYEKEE (reference sequence). V shed 3 bases and J 6 bases; nucleotides not matched to a gene: 6. This chain's CDR3 is CASSWGQGRPEAFF. CDR3 in DNA: TGTGCCAGCAGCTGGGGACAGGGTCGCCCTGAAGCTTTCTTT.

This clone was seen only a few times. Written as DNA, the CDR3 is TGTGCCAGCAGCCTATCAGGGTCTGGAAACACCATATATTTT. It codes for CASSLSGSGNTIYF. The V call is TRBV9, the J call TRBJ1-3; D is perhaps TRBD1 (5 bases). The germline V and J ends were trimmed by 4 bases and 1 base, with 9 bases remaining between them. This CDR3 region has 14 residues. Per the germline V gene, CDR1 is SGDLS and CDR2 is YYNGEE.

The rearrangement links TRBV27 to TRBJ1-1; D uncertain. V was shortened by 6 bases and J by 1 base, with 3 bases between the two germline ends. The CDR3 length is 11 residues. Germline CDR1 reads MNHEY; CDR2 reads SMNVEV (reference sequence). The CDR3 sequence: CASRRNTEAFF. In DNA form, the CDR3 reads TGTGCCAGCAGGAGGAACACTGAAGCTTTCTTT.